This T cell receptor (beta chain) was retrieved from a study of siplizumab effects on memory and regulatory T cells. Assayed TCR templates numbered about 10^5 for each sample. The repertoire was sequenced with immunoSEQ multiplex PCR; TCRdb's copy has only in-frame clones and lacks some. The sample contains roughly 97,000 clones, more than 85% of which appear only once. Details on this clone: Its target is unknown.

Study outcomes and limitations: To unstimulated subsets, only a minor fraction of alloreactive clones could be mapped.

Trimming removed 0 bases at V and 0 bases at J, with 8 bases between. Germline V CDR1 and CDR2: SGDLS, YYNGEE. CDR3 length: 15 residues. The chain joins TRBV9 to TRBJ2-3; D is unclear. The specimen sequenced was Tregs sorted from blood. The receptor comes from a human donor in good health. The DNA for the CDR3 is TGTGCCAGCAGCGTAGGCGTGCTTAGCACAGATACGCAGTATTTT. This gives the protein CASSVGVLSTDTQYF.